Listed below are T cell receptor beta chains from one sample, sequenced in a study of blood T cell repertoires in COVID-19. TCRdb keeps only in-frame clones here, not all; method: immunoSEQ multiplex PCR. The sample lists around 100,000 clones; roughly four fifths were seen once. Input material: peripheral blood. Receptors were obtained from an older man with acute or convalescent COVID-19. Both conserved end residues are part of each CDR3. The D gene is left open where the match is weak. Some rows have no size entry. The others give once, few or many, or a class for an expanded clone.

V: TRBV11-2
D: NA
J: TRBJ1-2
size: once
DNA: TGTGCCAGCAGCTTGGACCCGCAGCGGTTCTATGGCTACACCTTC
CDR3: CASSLDPQRFYGYTF

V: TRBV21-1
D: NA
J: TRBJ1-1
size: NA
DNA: TGTGCCAGCAGCAAAGATCGGCGATGTCAGGGGGCTATGAACACTGAAGCTTTCTTT
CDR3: CASSKDRRCQGAMNTEAFF

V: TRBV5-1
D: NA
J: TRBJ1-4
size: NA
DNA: TGCGCCAGCAGCGACCAGGGCAGCCCTAATGAAAAACTGTTTTTT
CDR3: CASSDQGSPNEKLFF

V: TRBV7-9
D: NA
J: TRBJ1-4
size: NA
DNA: TGTGCCAGCAGCTTGGTAGATAATGAAAAACTGTTTTTT
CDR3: CASSLVDNEKLFF

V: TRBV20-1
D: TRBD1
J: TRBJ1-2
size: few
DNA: TGCAGTGCTAGTCCAGGGCCGACAGGGTTTATGGGCTACACCTTC
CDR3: CSASPGPTGFMGYTF

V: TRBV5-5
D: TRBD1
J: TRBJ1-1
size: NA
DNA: TGTGCCAGCAGCGATCCGACAGGGGGAATGTATACTGAAGCTTTCTTT
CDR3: CASSDPTGGMYTEAFF

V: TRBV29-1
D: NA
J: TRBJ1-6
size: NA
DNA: TGCAGCGTTGAAATGGGGGGTAACAATTCACCCCTCCACTTT
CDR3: CSVEMGGNNSPLHF

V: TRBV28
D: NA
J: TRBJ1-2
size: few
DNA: TGTGCCAGCAGTTTCGTTGGACAGATGTCCTATGGCTACACCTTC
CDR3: CASSFVGQMSYGYTF

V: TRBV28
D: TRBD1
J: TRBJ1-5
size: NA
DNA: TGTGCCAGCAGTTCTCGGGACAGGTTTATTCAGCCCCAGCATTTT
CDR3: CASSSRDRFIQPQHF

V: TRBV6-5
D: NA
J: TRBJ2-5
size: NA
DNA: TGTGCCAGCAATCGGGTTGGAGAGACCCAGTACTTC
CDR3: CASNRVGETQYF

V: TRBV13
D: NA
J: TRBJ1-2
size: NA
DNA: TGTGCCAGCAGCTTAGCAGGGAACATCTATGGCTACACCTTC
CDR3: CASSLAGNIYGYTF

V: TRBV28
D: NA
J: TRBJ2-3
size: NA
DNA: TGTGCCAGCAGTCCACATAAGACAGATACGCAGTATTTT
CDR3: CASSPHKTDTQYF

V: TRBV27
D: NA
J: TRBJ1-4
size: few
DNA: TGTGCCAGCAGTTTACGGGGGGTCGATGAAAAACTGTTTTTT
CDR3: CASSLRGVDEKLFF

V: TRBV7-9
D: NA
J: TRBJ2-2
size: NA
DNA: TGTGCCAGCAAGCCCTCCCAGGGGATCTTTACCGGGGAGCTGTTTTTT
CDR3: CASKPSQGIFTGELFF

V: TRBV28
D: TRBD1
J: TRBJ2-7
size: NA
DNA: TGTGCCAGCAGTGCCGGGACAGGGCCCTACGAGCAGTACTTC
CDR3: CASSAGTGPYEQYF

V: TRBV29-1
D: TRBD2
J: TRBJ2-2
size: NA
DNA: TGCAGCGTACCCCTTGGCGGGAGCGGCACCGGGGAGCTGTTTTTT
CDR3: CSVPLGGSGTGELFF

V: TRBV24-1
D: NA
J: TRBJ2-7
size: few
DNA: TGTGCCACCATCGAAGCAGGGAATCCCTTTTACGAGCAGTACTTC
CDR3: CATIEAGNPFYEQYF

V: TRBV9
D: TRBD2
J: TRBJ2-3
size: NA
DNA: TGTGCCAGCAGCGTCCGTAGCGGGGGAGCGCAGTATTTT
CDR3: CASSVRSGGAQYF

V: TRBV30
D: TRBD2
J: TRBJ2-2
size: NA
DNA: TGTGCCTGGAGTGGGGGGACTAGCGGGAGTGTTGTCGGGGAGCTGTTTTTT
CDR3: CAWSGGTSGSVVGELFF

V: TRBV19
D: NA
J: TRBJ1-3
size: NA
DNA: TGTGCCAGCATGCCCCCGGGGTCCGGAAACACCATATATTTT
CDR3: CASMPPGSGNTIYF

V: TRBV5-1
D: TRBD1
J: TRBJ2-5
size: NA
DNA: TGCGCCAGCAGCCAGCAGGGGGTTCAAGAGACCCAGTACTTC
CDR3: CASSQQGVQETQYF

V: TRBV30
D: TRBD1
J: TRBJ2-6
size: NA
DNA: TGTGCCTGCCCCCGGACAGGGGGCCTCTCTGGGGCCAACGTCCTGACTTTC
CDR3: CACPRTGGLSGANVLTF

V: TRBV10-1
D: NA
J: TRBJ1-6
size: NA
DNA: TGCGCCAGCAGTGAAAGGGTTAGACAGGCGGGTTCACCCCTCCACTTT
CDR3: CASSERVRQAGSPLHF

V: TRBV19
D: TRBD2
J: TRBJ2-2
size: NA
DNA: TGTGCCAGCGGGGGGTCTTCGGCGAGCGGGGAGCTGTTTTTT
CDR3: CASGGSSASGELFF

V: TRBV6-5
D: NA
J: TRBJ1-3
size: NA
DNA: TGTGCCAGCAGGGGGGCGGACAACTCTGGAAACACCATATATTTT
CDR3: CASRGADNSGNTIYF

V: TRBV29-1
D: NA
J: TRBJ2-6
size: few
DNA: TGCAGCGTTGAGCAACAGAACTCTGGGGCCAACGTCCTGACTTTC
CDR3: CSVEQQNSGANVLTF

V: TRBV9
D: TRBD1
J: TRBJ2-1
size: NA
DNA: TGTGCCAGCAGCGTAGAGGGGGCAGGGGGCAATGAGCAGTTCTTC
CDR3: CASSVEGAGGNEQFF

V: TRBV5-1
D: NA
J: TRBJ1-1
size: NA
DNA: TGCGCCAGCAGCTTGGAGGCAGGGGCCGCGGCTTTCTTT
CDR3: CASSLEAGAAAFF

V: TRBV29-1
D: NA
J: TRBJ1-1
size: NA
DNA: TGCAGCGTTGAGCTTGTCAGGGTGAACACTGAAGCTTTCTTT
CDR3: CSVELVRVNTEAFF

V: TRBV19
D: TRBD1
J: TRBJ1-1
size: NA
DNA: TGTGCCAGTTTGGACAGGGGAACTGAAGCTTTCTTT
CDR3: CASLDRGTEAFF

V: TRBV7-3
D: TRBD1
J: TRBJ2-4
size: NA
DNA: TGTGCCAGCAGCTCCGGGACAGGGGTGGAAAACATTCAGTACTTC
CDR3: CASSSGTGVENIQYF

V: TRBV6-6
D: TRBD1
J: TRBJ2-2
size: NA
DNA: TGTGCCAGCTCGGACAGGGGAGAAACCGGGGAGCTGTTTTTT
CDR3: CASSDRGETGELFF

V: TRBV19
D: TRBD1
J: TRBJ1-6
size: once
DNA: TGTGCCAGTAGTGTCAGGACAGGGGGCGCGGATTCACCCCTCCACTTT
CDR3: CASSVRTGGADSPLHF

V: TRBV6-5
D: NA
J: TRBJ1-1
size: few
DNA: TGTGCCAGCAGTTACCGACAGTTCACTGAAGCTTTCTTT
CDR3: CASSYRQFTEAFF

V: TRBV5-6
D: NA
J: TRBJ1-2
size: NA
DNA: TGTGCCAGCAGCTTGATCAGTGCCTATGGCTACACCTTC
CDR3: CASSLISAYGYTF

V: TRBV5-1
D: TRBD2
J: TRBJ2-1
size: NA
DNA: TGCGCCAGCAGCTTGGATCCCAGCGGGGGATTCCTAAGATACAATGAGCAGTTCTTC
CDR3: CASSLDPSGGFLRYNEQFF

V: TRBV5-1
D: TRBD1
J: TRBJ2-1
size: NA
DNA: TGCGCCAGCAGCTTGATCGGACAGGGATCCTACAATGAGCAGTTCTTC
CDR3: CASSLIGQGSYNEQFF

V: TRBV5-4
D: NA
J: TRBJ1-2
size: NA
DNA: TGTGCCAGCAGTTTGCAGGGCCAAGGCTACACCTTC
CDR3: CASSLQGQGYTF

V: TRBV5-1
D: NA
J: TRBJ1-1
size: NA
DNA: TGCGCCAGCAGCTTGAATCAGGGGTTGGGCACTGAAGCTTTCTTT
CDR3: CASSLNQGLGTEAFF

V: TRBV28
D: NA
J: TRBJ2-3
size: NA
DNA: TGTGCCAGCAGGCTAGGCTTACAGGTCACAGATACGCAGTATTTT
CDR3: CASRLGLQVTDTQYF

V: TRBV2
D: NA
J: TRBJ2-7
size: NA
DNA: TGTGCCAGCAGTTCTCAGAGGGTTGGCTCCTACGAGCAGTACTTC
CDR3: CASSSQRVGSYEQYF

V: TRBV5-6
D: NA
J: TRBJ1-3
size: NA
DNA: TGTGCCAGCAGCTTGAGGAGAATCTCTGGAAACACCATATATTTT
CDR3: CASSLRRISGNTIYF

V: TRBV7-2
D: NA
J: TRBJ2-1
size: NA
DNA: TGTGCCAGCAGCTTAGTGGGTAGCGCCGGCTCCGAGCAGTTCTTC
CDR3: CASSLVGSAGSEQFF

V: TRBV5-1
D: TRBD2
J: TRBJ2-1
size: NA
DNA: TGCGCCAGCAGCCCTGGACTAGCCCCCAATGAGCAGTTCTTC
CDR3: CASSPGLAPNEQFF

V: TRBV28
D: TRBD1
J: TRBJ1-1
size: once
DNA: TGTGCCAGCACTACCAGGGGGATTAACACTGAAGCTTTCTTT
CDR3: CASTTRGINTEAFF

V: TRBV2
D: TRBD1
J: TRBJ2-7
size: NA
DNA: TGTGCCAGCAGTGAAAGGTCAGGGGGCACCTACGAGCAGTACTTC
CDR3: CASSERSGGTYEQYF

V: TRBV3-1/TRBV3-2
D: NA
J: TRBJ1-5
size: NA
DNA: TGTGCCAGCAGCCAAGCGGGGGGCAATCAGCCCCAGCATTTT
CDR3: CASSQAGGNQPQHF

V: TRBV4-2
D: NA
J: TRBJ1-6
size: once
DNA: TGTGCCAGCAGCCCCCGAAGCCAAAGTTGGGGGGGAGTTAATTCACCCCTCCACTTT
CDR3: CASSPRSQSWGGVNSPLHF